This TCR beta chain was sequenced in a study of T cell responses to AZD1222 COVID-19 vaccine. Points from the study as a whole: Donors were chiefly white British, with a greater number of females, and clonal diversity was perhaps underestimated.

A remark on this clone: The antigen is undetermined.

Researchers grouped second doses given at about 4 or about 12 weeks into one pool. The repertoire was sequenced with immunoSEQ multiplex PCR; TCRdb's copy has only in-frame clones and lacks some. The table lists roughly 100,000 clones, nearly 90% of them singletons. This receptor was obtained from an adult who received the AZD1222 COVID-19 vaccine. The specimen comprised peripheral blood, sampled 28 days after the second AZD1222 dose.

The CDR3 is CASSEGGLAVRQLYF. CDR3 DNA: TGTGCCAGCAGTGAGGGGGGACTAGCGGTGCGCCAGCTGTACTTC. J is TRBJ2-7 and V is TRBV27, with TRBD2 matching over 11 bases. The V gene end was trimmed by 5 bases and the J gene end by 12 bases; junction bases not matched to a gene: 15. The germline V gene encodes CDR1 MNHEY and CDR2 SMNVEV (reference sequence). The CDR3 has 15 amino acids.